Reported below is one T cell receptor beta chain. Clones were read by immunoSEQ multiplex PCR, and TCRdb kept only the in-frame ones, dropping some. This table holds about 14,000 clones, roughly 72% found once. Germline V CDR1 and CDR2: SNHLY, FYNNEI. CDR3 length: 13 amino acids. Trimming pared 6 bases from V and 6 bases from J, leaving 15 bases between. This entry belongs to a study of blood T cell repertoires in COVID-19. The sequence was collected from a man between 65 and 79 years old with acute or convalescent COVID-19. The material sequenced was peripheral blood. The V and J genes are TRBV2 and TRBJ2-7; D is unresolved. The CDR3 sequence: CASSPDTRSEQYF. The DNA for the CDR3 is TGTGCCAGCAGCCCCGACACCCGCTCCGAGCAGTACTTC.